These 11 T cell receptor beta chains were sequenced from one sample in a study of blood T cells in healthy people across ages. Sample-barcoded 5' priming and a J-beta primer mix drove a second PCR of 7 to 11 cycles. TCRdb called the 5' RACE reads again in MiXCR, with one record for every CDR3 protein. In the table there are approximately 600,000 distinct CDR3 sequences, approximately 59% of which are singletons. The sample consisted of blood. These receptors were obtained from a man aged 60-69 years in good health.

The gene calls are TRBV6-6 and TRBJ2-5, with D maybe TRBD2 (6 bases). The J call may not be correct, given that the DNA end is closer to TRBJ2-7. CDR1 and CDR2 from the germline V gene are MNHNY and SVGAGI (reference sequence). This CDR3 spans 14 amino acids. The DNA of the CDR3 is TGTGCCAGCAGTTACTCGGCGGGGAACTACGAGCAGTACTTC. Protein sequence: CASSYSAGNYEQYF.

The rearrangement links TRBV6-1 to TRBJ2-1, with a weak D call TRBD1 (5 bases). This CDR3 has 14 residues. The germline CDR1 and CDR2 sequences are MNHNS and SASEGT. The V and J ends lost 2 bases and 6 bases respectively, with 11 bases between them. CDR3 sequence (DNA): TGTGCCAGCAGTGAAAACAGGTCGGGCAATGAGCAGTTCTTC. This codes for CASSENRSGNEQFF.

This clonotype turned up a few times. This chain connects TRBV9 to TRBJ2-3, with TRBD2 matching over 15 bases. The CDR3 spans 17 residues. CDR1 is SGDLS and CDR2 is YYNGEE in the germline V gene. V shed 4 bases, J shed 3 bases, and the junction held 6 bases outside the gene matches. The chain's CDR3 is CASSPRTSGGGTDTQYF. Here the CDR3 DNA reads TGTGCCAGCAGCCCCCGGACTAGCGGGGGGGGTACAGATACGCAGTATTTT. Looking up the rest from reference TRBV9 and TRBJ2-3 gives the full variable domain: DSGVTQTPKHLITATGQRVTLRCSPRSGDLSVYWYQQSLDQGLQFLIQYYNGEERAKGNILERFSAQQFPDLHSELNLSSLELGDSALYFCASSPRTSGGGTDTQYFGPGTRLTVL.

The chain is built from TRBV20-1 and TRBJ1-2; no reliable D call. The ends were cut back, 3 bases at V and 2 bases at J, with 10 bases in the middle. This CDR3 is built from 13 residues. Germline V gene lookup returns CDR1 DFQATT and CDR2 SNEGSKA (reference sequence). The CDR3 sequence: CSASALRNYGYTF. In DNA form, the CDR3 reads TGCAGTGCTAGTGCGCTGCGAAACTATGGCTACACCTTC.

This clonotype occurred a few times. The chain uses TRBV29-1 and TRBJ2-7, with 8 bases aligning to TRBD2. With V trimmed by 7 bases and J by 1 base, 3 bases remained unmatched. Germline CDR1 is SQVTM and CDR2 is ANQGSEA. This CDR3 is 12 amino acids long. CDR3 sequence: CSAGGQSYEQYF. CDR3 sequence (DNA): TGCAGCGCGGGAGGGCAGTCCTACGAGCAGTACTTC.

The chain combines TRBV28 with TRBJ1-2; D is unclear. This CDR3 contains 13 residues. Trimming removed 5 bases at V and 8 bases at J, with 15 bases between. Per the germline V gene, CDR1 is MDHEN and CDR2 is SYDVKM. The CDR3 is CASSRPTRGGYTF. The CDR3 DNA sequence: TGTGCCAGCAGTCGCCCCACTCGAGGGGGCTACACCTTC.

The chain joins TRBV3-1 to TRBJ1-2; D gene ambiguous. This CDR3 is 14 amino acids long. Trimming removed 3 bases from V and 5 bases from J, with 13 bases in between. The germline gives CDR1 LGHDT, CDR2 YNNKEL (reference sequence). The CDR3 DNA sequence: TGTGCCAGCAGCCATCCCTGGAGCAGGTATGGCTACACCTTC. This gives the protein CASSHPWSRYGYTF.

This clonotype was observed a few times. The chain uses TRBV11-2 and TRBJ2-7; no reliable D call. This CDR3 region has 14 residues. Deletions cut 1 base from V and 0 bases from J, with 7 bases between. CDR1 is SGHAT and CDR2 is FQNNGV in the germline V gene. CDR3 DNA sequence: TGTGCCAGCAGCTTAGGTTTGAGCTCCTACGAGCAGTACTTC. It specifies CASSLGLSSYEQYF.

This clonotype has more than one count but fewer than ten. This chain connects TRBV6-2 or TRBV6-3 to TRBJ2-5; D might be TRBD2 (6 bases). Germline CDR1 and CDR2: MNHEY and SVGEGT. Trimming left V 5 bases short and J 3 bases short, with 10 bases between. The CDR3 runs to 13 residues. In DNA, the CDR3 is TGTGCCAGCAGTCGGGGACTGGAAGAGACCCAGTACTTC. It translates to CASSRGLEETQYF.

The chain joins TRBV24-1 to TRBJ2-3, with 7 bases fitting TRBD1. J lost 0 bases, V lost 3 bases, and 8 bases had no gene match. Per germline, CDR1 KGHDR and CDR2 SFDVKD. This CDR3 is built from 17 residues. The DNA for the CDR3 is TGTGCCACCAGTGATCGGGGCCCAGGGGGTAGCACAGATACGCAGTATTTT. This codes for CATSDRGPGGSTDTQYF.

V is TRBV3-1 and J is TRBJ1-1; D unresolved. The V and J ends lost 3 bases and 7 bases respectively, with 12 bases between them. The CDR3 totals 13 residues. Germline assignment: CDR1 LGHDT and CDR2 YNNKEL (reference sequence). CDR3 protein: CASSHSYNLEAFF. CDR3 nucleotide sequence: TGTGCCAGCAGCCACTCCTACAACCTTGAAGCTTTCTTT. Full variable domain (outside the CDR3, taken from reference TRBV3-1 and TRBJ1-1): DTAVSQTPKYLVTQMGNDKSIKCEQNLGHDTMYWYKQDSKKFLKIMFSYNNKELIINETVPNRFSPKSPDKAHLNLHINSLELGDSAVYFCASSHSYNLEAFFGQGTRLTVV.